The 10 T cell receptor beta chains given below trace back to one sample, sequenced in a study of vaccination effects on CD4 cells after COVID-19. Their antigen targets remain unknown. Clones were sequenced by immunoSEQ multiplex PCR, and TCRdb holds only the in-frame ones, with some missing. This table holds 50,000 to 70,000 clones, around 79% found once. Culturing for around ten days preceded CD4+ T cell isolation. Of the BNT162b2 and mRNA-1273 vaccines, participants received two doses of one or the other. The specimen was CD4+ T cells from PBMCs cultured without peptide, collected after COVID-19 vaccination. All receptors derive from a human donor who received a COVID-19 vaccine.

This chain joins TRBV2 and TRBJ1-1; possible D gene TRBD1, 5 bases. CDR1 is SNHLY and CDR2 is FYNNEI in the germline V gene. Trimming removed 5 bases from V and 0 bases from J, with 13 bases in between. The CDR3 sequence is 15 residues long. The CDR3 loop reads CASSPGYGLNTEAFF. The CDR3 DNA sequence: TGTGCCAGCAGTCCAGGGTATGGATTGAACACTGAAGCTTTCTTT.

CDR3: CASSIHARELGNTEAFF. As DNA, the CDR3 is TGTGCCAGTAGTATACACGCCAGGGAGTTGGGAAACACTGAAGCTTTCTTT. This chain links TRBV19 with TRBJ1-1; TRBD1 might be the D (5 bases). V was pared by 2 bases and J by 2 bases, with 18 bases between. The germline V gene has CDR1 LNHDA and CDR2 SQIVND (reference sequence). The CDR3 is made up of 17 amino acids.

The CDR3, as DNA: TGTGCCAGCAGCTTAGGTTTAGCGTCGGGGGGGCATACCAATGAGCAGTTCTTC. Protein product: CASSLGLASGGHTNEQFF. This sequence joins TRBV7-7 and TRBJ2-1; 8 nucleotides match TRBD2. This CDR3 is 18 amino acids long. Germline CDR1 reads SSHAT; CDR2 reads FNYEAQ (reference sequence). V was pared by 1 base and J by 6 bases, with 14 bases of the junction left unmatched.

This rearrangement joins TRBV2 to TRBJ2-6, with D possibly called TRBD1 or TRBD2 (5 bases each). Germline lookup yields CDR1 SNHLY and CDR2 FYNNEI. The V gene lost 3 bases and the J gene lost 1 base, with 7 bases spanning the gap. The CDR3 covers 15 residues. The CDR3 sequence: CASSDGASGANVLTF. CDR3 in DNA: TGTGCCAGCAGTGACGGGGCTTCTGGGGCCAACGTCCTGACTTTC.

The chain links TRBV3-1 (or the pseudogene TRBV3-2) to TRBJ2-3; 12 positions agree with TRBD2. The CDR3 is 17 amino acids. Germline CDR1 LGHDT, CDR2 YNNKEL (reference sequence). V was clipped by 1 base and J by 2 bases; unmatched bases: 4. The CDR3 protein is CASSQGGTSGFTDTQYF. The CDR3, as DNA: TGTGCCAGCAGCCAAGGGGGGACTAGCGGGTTCACAGATACGCAGTATTTT.

The chain carries TRBV6-2 or TRBV6-3 and TRBJ1-5; the match to TRBD1 covers 7 bases. Looked up from germline, CDR1 is MNHEY and CDR2 is SVGEGT. V gave up 5 bases and J gave up 2 bases; unmatched junction bases: 6. The CDR3 has 15 amino acids. The CDR3 loop reads CASSPRGEGNQPQHF. In DNA, the CDR3 is TGTGCCAGCAGTCCCAGGGGGGAAGGCAATCAGCCCCAGCATTTT.

This chain links TRBV30 with TRBJ1-3; D is ambiguous. This CDR3 region has 15 residues. V gave up 2 bases and J gave up 0 bases, with 11 bases separating them. Germline V gives CDR1 GTSNPN, CDR2 SVGIG (reference sequence). CDR3 sequence: CAWSRPGSSGNTIYF. The CDR3 nucleotides read TGTGCCTGGAGTAGACCGGGGAGCTCTGGAAACACCATATATTTT.

V and J are TRBV7-3 and TRBJ1-6; D uncertain. Germline V lookup: CDR1 SGHTA, CDR2 FQGTGA. The V and J ends lost 8 bases and 10 bases respectively, with 9 bases between them. The CDR3 is made up of 11 amino acids. The DNA of the CDR3 is TGTGCCAGCCCCCCCGGATCACCCCTCCACTTT. This encodes CASPPGSPLHF.

V gene TRBV6-2 or TRBV6-3 combines with J gene TRBJ1-6; possible D gene TRBD1, 6 bases. V was shortened by 4 bases and J by 6 bases, with 16 bases between the two germline ends. The CDR3 has 16 amino acids. The germline V gene has CDR1 MNHEY and CDR2 SVGEGT. CDR3 protein: CASSSAATGPNSPLHF. CDR3 nucleotides: TGTGCCAGCAGTTCCGCCGCGACAGGACCTAATTCACCCCTCCACTTT.

The J gene is TRBJ2-5, the V gene TRBV18; D gene ambiguous. This CDR3 spans 12 amino acids. From germline, CDR1 is KGHSH and CDR2 LQKENI. The V and J ends lost 4 bases and 5 bases respectively, with 8 bases between them. CDR3 in DNA: TGTGCCAGCTCACAACGGACCGAGACCCAGTACTTC. It specifies CASSQRTETQYF.